This TCR beta chain came from a study of breast tumors, draining lymph nodes, adjacent tissues. Study-wide results and caveats: Luminal-like breast cancer showed significantly higher tumor–nontumor repertoire similarity than basal-like. Data fit most tumor T cells coming from lymph node, expanding in tumor. Tumor TCR diversity was below lymph nodes but above nontumor tissue.

Worth noting for this clonotype: No antigen is known for it.

The V and J ends lost 6 bases and 1 base respectively, with 16 bases between them. The germline V gene has CDR1 LGHNT and CDR2 FRNRAP. The CDR3 covers 17 residues. Each CDR3 protein is one row after TCRdb ran MiXCR on the multiplex PCR reads. The data show 200,000 to 250,000 distinct CDR3 sequences, roughly 32% seen once. Breast cancer patients provided tissue from their axillary draining lymph nodes. V usage is TRBV12-5 and J usage is TRBJ2-6, with D possibly called TRBD1 or TRBD2 (5 bases each). The material sequenced was axillary lymph node tissue. The origin of this receptor is a female donor with breast cancer. Some clones in this sample may be carry-over from other donors' samples. This chain's CDR3 is CASGSGTVFSGANVLTF. The CDR3 DNA reads TGTGCTAGTGGGTCCGGGACGGTGTTTTCTGGGGCCAACGTCCTGACTTTC.